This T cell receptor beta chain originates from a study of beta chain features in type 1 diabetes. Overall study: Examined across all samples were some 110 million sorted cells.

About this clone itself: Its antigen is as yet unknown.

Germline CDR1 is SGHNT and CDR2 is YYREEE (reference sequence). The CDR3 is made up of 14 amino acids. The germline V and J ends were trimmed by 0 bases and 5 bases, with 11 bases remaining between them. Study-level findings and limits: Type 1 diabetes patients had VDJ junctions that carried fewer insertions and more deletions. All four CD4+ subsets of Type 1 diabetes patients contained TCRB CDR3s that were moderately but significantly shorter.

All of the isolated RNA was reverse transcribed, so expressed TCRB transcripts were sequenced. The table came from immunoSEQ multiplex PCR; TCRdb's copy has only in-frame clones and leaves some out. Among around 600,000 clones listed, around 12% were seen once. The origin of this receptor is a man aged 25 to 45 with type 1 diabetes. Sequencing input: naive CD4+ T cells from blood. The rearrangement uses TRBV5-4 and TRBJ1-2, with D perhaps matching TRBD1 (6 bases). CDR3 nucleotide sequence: TGTGCCAGCAGCTTGGGGGGACACTCTTATGGCTACACCTTC. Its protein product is CASSLGGHSYGYTF. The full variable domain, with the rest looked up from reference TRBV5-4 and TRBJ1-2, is ETGVTQSPTHLIKTRGQQVTLRCSSQSGHNTVSWYQQALGQGPQFIFQYYREEENGRGNFPPRFSGLQFPNYSSELNVNALELDDSALYLCASSLGGHSYGYTFGSGTRLTVV.